This T cell receptor (beta chain) originates from a study of blood T cell repertoires in COVID-19. V lost 4 bases to trimming and J lost 4 bases, with 17 bases between them. Germline lookup yields CDR1 SGHAT and CDR2 FQDESV (reference sequence). The CDR3 contains 15 residues. The data were produced by immunoSEQ multiplex PCR, yet TCRdb's version contains in-frame clones alone and is incomplete. The data show 110,000 to 150,000 clones, with 75% to 85% seen just once and about 3.2% held by the top ten. The clonotype originates from a man between 50 and 59 years old with acute or convalescent COVID-19. Source material: peripheral blood. The J gene is TRBJ2-7, the V gene TRBV11-1; possibly TRBD1 for D (5 bases). This CDR3 reads CASSYDSSALYEQYF. The CDR3 DNA sequence: TGTGCCAGCAGCTACGACAGCTCCGCTCTTTACGAGCAGTACTTC.